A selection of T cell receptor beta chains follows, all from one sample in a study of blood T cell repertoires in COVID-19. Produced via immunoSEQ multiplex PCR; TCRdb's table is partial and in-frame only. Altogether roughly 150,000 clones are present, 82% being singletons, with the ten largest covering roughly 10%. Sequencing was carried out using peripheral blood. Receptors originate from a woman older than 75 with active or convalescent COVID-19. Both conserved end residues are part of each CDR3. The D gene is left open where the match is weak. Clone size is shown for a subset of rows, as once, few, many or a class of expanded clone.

DNA: TGTGCCAGCAGTTACCAGGCGGGAGGGCCTTACGAGCAGTACTTC
CDR3: CASSYQAGGPYEQYF
J: TRBJ2-7
size: NA
V: TRBV6-2/TRBV6-3
D: TRBD2

DNA: TGTGCCAGCAGTGAAGCCGAAAGTAGGCAGTTCTTC
CDR3: CASSEAESRQFF
J: TRBJ2-1
size: NA
V: TRBV2
D: NA

DNA: TGTGCCAGCAGTTTCAATAGCAATCAGCCCCAGCATTTT
CDR3: CASSFNSNQPQHF
J: TRBJ1-5
size: NA
V: TRBV28
D: NA

DNA: TGTGCCAGTTTTCTTCGGGATTGGGATTCACCCCTCCACTTT
CDR3: CASFLRDWDSPLHF
J: TRBJ1-6
size: NA
V: TRBV5-6
D: NA

DNA: TGTGCCAGCTCACCAGATAGGGGGCACAATCAGCCCCAGCATTTT
CDR3: CASSPDRGHNQPQHF
J: TRBJ1-5
size: NA
V: TRBV18
D: TRBD1

DNA: TGTGCCAGCAGGGTTAGCGGGAACTCCTACGAGCAGTACTTC
CDR3: CASRVSGNSYEQYF
J: TRBJ2-7
size: NA
V: TRBV6-5
D: TRBD2

DNA: TGTGCCAGCAGCGTAGGCGACCTCCCCGCGGGACTAGAGACCCAGTACTTC
CDR3: CASSVGDLPAGLETQYF
J: TRBJ2-5
size: NA
V: TRBV9
D: NA

DNA: TGTGCCAGCAGCCCGCGTGGGGGCGGTCGAGAAAAACTGTTTTTT
CDR3: CASSPRGGGREKLFF
J: TRBJ1-4
size: NA
V: TRBV28
D: NA

DNA: TGTGCCAGCAGCTTAGCCGGGACAAGGAATTCACCCCTCCACTTT
CDR3: CASSLAGTRNSPLHF
J: TRBJ1-6
size: NA
V: TRBV7-2
D: NA

DNA: TGTGCCACCAGTGACTCCGGGACAGGGGAAGAGACCCAGTACTTC
CDR3: CATSDSGTGEETQYF
J: TRBJ2-5
size: NA
V: TRBV24-1
D: TRBD1

DNA: TGCAGCGTCGCCAGGGGGTCTAACACCGGGGAGCTGTTTTTT
CDR3: CSVARGSNTGELFF
J: TRBJ2-2
size: NA
V: TRBV29-1
D: TRBD1

DNA: TGTGCCAGCAGCGCCAGACAGGGGATGAACACTGAAGCTTTCTTT
CDR3: CASSARQGMNTEAFF
J: TRBJ1-1
size: NA
V: TRBV9
D: TRBD1

DNA: TGTGCCAGCCCCGGACAGCCGGCCACTGAAGCTTTCTTT
CDR3: CASPGQPATEAFF
J: TRBJ1-1
size: few
V: TRBV12-3/TRBV12-4
D: NA

DNA: TGTGCCAGCAGGACGCACCGAAGAATCCTAAGAGGGGACTCTACGAACGGCCCGGAGACCCAGTACTTC
CDR3: CASRTHRRILRGDSTNGPETQYF
J: TRBJ2-5
size: NA
V: TRBV9
D: NA

DNA: TGTGCCAGTAGTATAGATGAGGATCAGCCCCAGCATTTT
CDR3: CASSIDEDQPQHF
J: TRBJ1-5
size: NA
V: TRBV19
D: NA

DNA: TGTGCCAGCAGCATTAGGGGCGGTTATAGCAATCAGCCCCAGCATTTT
CDR3: CASSIRGGYSNQPQHF
J: TRBJ1-5
size: NA
V: TRBV7-2
D: NA

DNA: TGTGCCAGCACCCCCTGGCGGGACAGCCTTAACTATGGCTACACCTTC
CDR3: CASTPWRDSLNYGYTF
J: TRBJ1-2
size: NA
V: TRBV7-9
D: TRBD1